The 7 T cell receptor beta chains reported below all come from one sample, sequenced in a study of blood T cell repertoires in COVID-19. This table comes from immunoSEQ multiplex PCR, and its TCRdb copy is limited to in-frame clones, with some not included. The table includes hundreds of thousands of clones, approximately 82% detected once. Sequences were obtained from peripheral blood. The receptors here all came from a woman older than 75 with active or convalescent COVID-19.

This chain uses TRBV28 with TRBJ1-4; D might be TRBD1 (5 bases). Germline V CDR1 and CDR2: MDHEN, SYDVKM. The CDR3 contains 15 residues. With 2 bases removed from V and 8 bases from J, the gap between germline ends came to 15 bases. CDR3 DNA: TGTGCCAGCAGTTTACGACAGTCTAATGGGGAAAAACTGTTTTTT. Translating it yields CASSLRQSNGEKLFF. Complete variable domain (other parts from reference TRBV28 and TRBJ1-4): DVKVTQSSRYLVKRTGEKVFLECVQDMDHENMFWYRQDPGLGLRLIYFSYDVKMKEKGDIPEGYSVSREKKERFSLILESASTNQTSMYLCASSLRQSNGEKLFFGSGTQLSVL.

This clone has more than one count but fewer than ten. This rearrangement joins TRBV18 to TRBJ2-3; 9 nucleotides match TRBD1. CDR3 length: 16 amino acids. Germline lookup yields CDR1 KGHSH and CDR2 LQKENI. After removal of 4 bases from V and 4 bases from J, the junction contained 9 bases not matched to a gene. CDR3 sequence: CASSLSQGAGSDTQYF. The CDR3 DNA reads as TGTGCCAGCTCACTATCACAGGGGGCTGGATCAGATACGCAGTATTTT. The whole variable domain, remainder taken from reference TRBV18 and TRBJ2-3, is NAGVMQNPRHLVRRRGQEARLRCSPMKGHSHVYWYRQLPEEGLKFMVYLQKENIIDESGMPKERFSAEFPKEGPSILRIQQVVRGDSAAYFCASSLSQGAGSDTQYFGPGTRLTVL.

This chain links TRBV19 with TRBJ2-2; no reliable D call. In germline, CDR1 is LNHDA, CDR2 SQIVND (reference sequence). With 6 bases removed from V and 0 bases from J, the gap between germline ends came to 14 bases. The CDR3 runs 16 residues. CDR3 in amino acids: CASSPLWASNTGELFF. Written as DNA, the CDR3 is TGTGCCAGTAGCCCACTGTGGGCTTCGAACACCGGGGAGCTGTTTTTT.

The chain's CDR3 is CASNRVGRETQYF. CDR3 nucleotides: TGTGCCAGCAACCGGGTCGGGAGAGAGACCCAGTACTTC. The chain is built from TRBV2 and TRBJ2-5, with TRBD2 as a possible D gene (6 bases). Germline-derived CDR1 and CDR2 are SNHLY and FYNNEI. The CDR3 is 13 amino acids. Trimming took off 7 bases at V and 4 bases at J, with 13 bases between the two ends.

The V and J genes are TRBV11-2 and TRBJ1-4; TRBD1 agrees at 9 bases. From germline, CDR1 is SGHAT and CDR2 FQNNGV. The CDR3 is made up of 19 amino acids. With V trimmed by 4 bases and J by 2 bases, 14 bases remained unmatched. The DNA for the CDR3 is TGTGCCAGCAGCTCAAGGGGACAGGGTCCCCGGGGGACTAATGAAAAACTGTTTTTT. Translating gives CASSSRGQGPRGTNEKLFF.

This chain connects TRBV24-1 to TRBJ1-2, with a tentative D call TRBD1 (5 bases). The CDR3 is made up of 11 amino acids. From germline, CDR1 is KGHDR and CDR2 SFDVKD. Trimming took 9 bases from V and 8 from J, leaving 12 bases between them. CDR3 sequence: CATAGVSGYTF. The CDR3 bases are TGTGCCACCGCGGGGGTTAGCGGCTACACCTTC.

The chain combines TRBV28 with TRBJ2-5, with unresolved D. The CDR3 length is 16 residues. V lost 6 bases and J lost 1, with 18 bases in between. Germline CDR1 and CDR2: MDHEN and SYDVKM. CDR3 residues: CASSRGTLVTQETQYF. The CDR3 DNA reads TGTGCCAGCAGCCGTGGTACCCTAGTCACCCAAGAGACCCAGTACTTC.